The entry that follows covers one T cell receptor (beta chain) sequence. Antigen: not known. The CDR3 runs 14 residues. CDR1 is DFQATT, CDR2 SNEGSKA, per germline (reference sequence). The V end was cut by 6 bases, the J end by 0 bases, with 12 bases between. Combining a sample-barcoded 5' primer with a J-beta primer mix, a second PCR ran for roughly 7 to 11 cycles. Via MiXCR, TCRdb re-called the 5' RACE reads, giving one row per CDR3 protein. The sample has hundreds of thousands of distinct CDR3 sequences; about 48% are singletons. The data were obtained in a study of blood T cells in healthy people across ages. Whole-study findings and limits: The recorded TCR beta diversity per million T cells decreased in a roughly linear manner with age.

Donors gave about 10 milliliters of peripheral blood apiece. The specimen sequenced was blood. The receptor was isolated from a man older than 75 in good health. The rearrangement links TRBV20-1 to TRBJ2-1; no definite D call. The CDR3 DNA reads TGCAGTGCCAGAACAGTTAGCTCCTACAATGAGCAGTTCTTC. This translates into CSARTVSSYNEQFF.